What follows are 17 T cell receptor beta chains derived from one specimen sequenced in a study of blood T cell repertoires in COVID-19. Assay: immunoSEQ multiplex PCR; the TCRdb copy retains only in-frame clones and omits some. The sample lists approximately 79,000 clones; around 80% were seen once. The sequenced sample was peripheral blood. These receptors came from a man in his fifties or sixties with COVID-19, enrolled during active disease.

This clone was counted only a few times. The V call is TRBV7-9, the J call TRBJ2-5; D may be TRBD2 (5 bases). The CDR3 runs 17 residues. V was cut by 8 bases and J by 5 bases, with 27 bases left in between. CDR1 and CDR2 from the germline V gene are SEHNR and FQNEAQ (reference sequence). The CDR3 region has the DNA TGTGCCAGCGGGTCCGCAGAGCCGGGAATACATCGGGAGACCCAGTACTTC. Its translation is CASGSAEPGIHRETQYF.

CDR3 protein: CASSVDGSGRARNEQFF. CDR3 nucleotide sequence: TGTGCCAGCAGCGTAGATGGAAGCGGGAGGGCCAGGAATGAGCAGTTCTTC. The rearrangement uses TRBV9 and TRBJ2-1, with 10 nucleotides matching TRBD2. V was clipped by 0 bases and J by 7 bases; unmatched bases: 10. Germline V CDR1 and CDR2: SGDLS, YYNGEE. There are 17 residues in the CDR3. The whole variable domain, remainder taken from reference TRBV9 and TRBJ2-1, is DSGVTQTPKHLITATGQRVTLRCSPRSGDLSVYWYQQSLDQGLQFLIQYYNGEERAKGNILERFSAQQFPDLHSELNLSSLELGDSALYFCASSVDGSGRARNEQFFGPGTRLTVL.

The CDR3 nucleotides are TGTGCCAGTAGTACCCCCCCTGGAGCGCTATCGGGCAATGAGCAGTTCTTC. Translated, it gives CASSTPPGALSGNEQFF. The chain uses TRBV19 and TRBJ2-1; no clear D. The length of the CDR3 is 17 residues. Germline-derived CDR1 and CDR2 are LNHDA and SQIVND (reference sequence). V was trimmed by 4 bases and J by 6 bases, leaving 22 bases between them.

The chain employs TRBV27 and TRBJ1-2, with D unclear. This CDR3 spans 14 amino acids. Germline V gene sequence: CDR1 MNHEY, CDR2 SMNVEV (reference sequence). V gave up 6 bases and J gave up 7 bases, with 18 bases separating them. CDR3 in amino acids: CASSPAGHVSGYTF. The CDR3 DNA reads as TGTGCCAGCAGCCCCGCGGGCCACGTCAGTGGCTACACCTTC.

CDR3 nucleotide sequence: TGTGCCAGCAGCTTAAGGTCCCCAGCGGGGCCTTTAAACAATGAGCAGTTCTTC. Translating gives CASSLRSPAGPLNNEQFF. The J gene is TRBJ2-1, the V gene TRBV7-2, with 7 positions matching TRBD2. Germline lookup yields CDR1 SGHTA and CDR2 FQGNSA. The length of the CDR3 is 18 residues. The ends lost 2 bases at V and 5 bases at J; junction bases unmatched: 15. The whole variable domain, filled in from reference TRBV7-2 and TRBJ2-1, reads GAGVSQSPSNKVTEKGKDVELRCDPISGHTALYWYRQSLGQGLEFLIYFQGNSAPDKSGLPSDRFSAERTGGSVSTLTIQRTQQEDSAVYLCASSLRSPAGPLNNEQFFGPGTRLTVL.

The rearrangement links TRBV7-9 to TRBJ2-7, with D uncertain. CDR3 length: 11 amino acids. V was pared by 5 bases and J by 3 bases, with 5 bases between. Germline V gene lookup returns CDR1 SEHNR and CDR2 FQNEAQ (reference sequence). The DNA for the CDR3 is TGTGCCAGCAGCCCCCGCTACGAGCAGTACTTC. As protein: CASSPRYEQYF.

The chain is built from TRBV3-1 (or the pseudogene TRBV3-2) and TRBJ2-1; D is unresolved. Trimming removed 3 bases at V and 6 bases at J, with 9 bases between. From germline, CDR1 is LGHDT and CDR2 YNNKEL (reference sequence). The CDR3 is 13 residues long. The CDR3: CASSQLSGNEQFF. CDR3 nucleotides: TGTGCCAGCAGCCAGCTTTCGGGCAATGAGCAGTTCTTC.

The CDR3 reads CSARGEETQYF. In nucleotides, the CDR3 is TGCAGTGCTAGAGGGGAGGAGACCCAGTACTTC. The chain has TRBV20-1 and TRBJ2-5; tentative D call: TRBD2 (5 bases). Trimming shortened V by 1 base and J by 5 bases, and 5 bases separated the two germline ends. CDR3 length equals 11 residues. Germline assignment: CDR1 DFQATT and CDR2 SNEGSKA (reference sequence).

V gene TRBV9 combines with J gene TRBJ2-3; TRBD1 agrees at 8 bases. The CDR3 is 15 amino acids. Germline V gene lookup returns CDR1 SGDLS and CDR2 YYNGEE. Trimming took 0 bases from V and 4 from J; bases not matched to a gene: 4. The CDR3 DNA follows: TGTGCCAGCAGCGTAGAAACAGGGGGAGCAGATACGCAGTATTTT. Protein: CASSVETGGADTQYF.

This clone was seen once. V is TRBV19 and J is TRBJ2-7, with 7 bases aligning to TRBD2. The CDR3 is 18 residues long. Losses at the gene ends were 5 bases for V and 1 base for J; bases not matched to a gene: 17. Per germline, CDR1 LNHDA and CDR2 SQIVND (reference sequence). CDR3 sequence: CASSAQGSSGHRSYEQYF. The CDR3, as DNA: TGTGCCAGTAGTGCTCAGGGTTCTAGCGGCCATCGATCCTACGAGCAGTACTTC. Filled out from reference TRBV19 and TRBJ2-7, the complete variable domain reads DGGITQSPKYLFRKEGQNVTLSCEQNLNHDAMYWYRQDPGQGLRLIYYSQIVNDFQKGDIAEGYSVSREKKESFPLTVTSAQKNPTAFYLCASSAQGSSGHRSYEQYFGPGTRLTVT.

The CDR3: CASSLDPQAVHGYTF. CDR3 sequence (DNA): TGTGCCAGCAGCTTAGATCCCCAGGCAGTGCATGGCTACACCTTC. This chain connects TRBV7-2 to TRBJ1-2; D is ambiguous. CDR3 length equals 15 residues. The ends were cut back, 1 base at V and 6 bases at J, with 15 bases in the middle. CDR1 and CDR2 (germline): SGHTA, FQGNSA.

The genes are TRBV14 and TRBJ2-1; D gene ambiguous. V lost 0 bases to trimming and J lost 3 bases, with 3 bases between them. CDR3 length equals 13 residues. Per the germline V gene, CDR1 is SGHDN and CDR2 is FVKESK. CDR3 sequence reads: CASSQDYYNEQFF. The CDR3 DNA reads TGTGCCAGCAGCCAAGACTACTACAATGAGCAGTTCTTC.

The genes are TRBV7-9 and TRBJ2-7, with 7 nucleotides matching TRBD1. In germline, CDR1 is SEHNR, CDR2 FQNEAQ (reference sequence). This CDR3 has 14 residues. J was trimmed by 5 bases and V by 5 bases; bases with no gene match: 9. The CDR3 nucleotides read TGTGCCAGCAGCCACGTCACAGGGGACCACGAGCAGTACTTC. Translated, it gives CASSHVTGDHEQYF.

The table lists this clone with a count of one. The J gene is TRBJ1-1, the V gene TRBV9, with D maybe TRBD1 (5 bases). This CDR3 is built from 16 residues. Germline V gene sequence: CDR1 SGDLS, CDR2 YYNGEE. Trimming stripped 4 bases from V and 4 bases from J, with 20 bases between. The CDR3 DNA reads as TGTGCCAGCAGCCCTCAGGTGGGGGGAATGGGCACTGAAGCTTTCTTT. It codes for CASSPQVGGMGTEAFF.

This clone was seen a few times. The chain joins TRBV5-1 to TRBJ1-4, with 11 bases identical to TRBD1. J lost 7 bases, V lost 4 bases, and 3 bases had no gene match. This CDR3 contains 14 residues. Germline V lookup: CDR1 SGHRS, CDR2 YFSETQ. CDR3 protein: CASSIGTGGEKLFF. The DNA for the CDR3 is TGCGCCAGCAGCATCGGGACAGGGGGTGAAAAACTGTTTTTT. Variable domain in full (rest from reference TRBV5-1 and TRBJ1-4): KAGVTQTPRYLIKTRGQQVTLSCSPISGHRSVSWYQQTPGQGLQFLFEYFSETQRNKGNFPGRFSGRQFSNSRSEMNVSTLELGDSALYLCASSIGTGGEKLFFGSGTQLSVL.

In DNA, the CDR3 is TGTGCCAGCTCGAGCGGGAGAGCATCAGAGCAGTACTTC. Translated, it gives CASSSGRASEQYF. The chain recombines TRBV6-5 with TRBJ2-7, with 8 positions matching TRBD2. CDR1 and CDR2 from the germline V gene are MNHEY and SVGAGI. The CDR3 covers 13 residues. V gave up 8 bases and J gave up 7 bases; unmatched junction bases: 10.

CDR3 loop: CASSLVGGETQYF. For the CDR3, the DNA is TGTGCCAGCAGCTTAGTCGGGGGGGAGACCCAGTACTTC. The chain is built from TRBV11-2 and TRBJ2-5; TRBD2 aligns across 7 bases. The CDR3 is made up of 13 amino acids. Per germline, CDR1 SGHAT and CDR2 FQNNGV. Trimming took 1 base from V and 5 from J; bases not matched to a gene: 1.